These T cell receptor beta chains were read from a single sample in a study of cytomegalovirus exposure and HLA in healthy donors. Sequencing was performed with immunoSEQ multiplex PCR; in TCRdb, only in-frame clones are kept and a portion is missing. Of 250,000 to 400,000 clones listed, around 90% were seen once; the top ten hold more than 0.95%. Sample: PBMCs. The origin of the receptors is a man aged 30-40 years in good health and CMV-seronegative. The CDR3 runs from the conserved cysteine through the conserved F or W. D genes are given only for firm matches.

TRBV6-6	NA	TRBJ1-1	CASSYTSDYTEAFF
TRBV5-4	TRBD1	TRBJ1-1	CASSPGQGNTEAFF
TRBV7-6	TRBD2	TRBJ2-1	CASSFAASGGYEQFF
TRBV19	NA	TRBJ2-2	CASSIEPNFGGELFF
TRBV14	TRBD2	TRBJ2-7	CASSHGLAGGRYEQYF
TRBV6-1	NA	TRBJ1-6	CASKLIDGNSPLHF
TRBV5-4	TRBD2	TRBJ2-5	CASSSLLAGGQETQYF
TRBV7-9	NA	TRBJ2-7	CASSPRTASYEQYF
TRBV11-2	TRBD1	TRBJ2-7	CASSLIGTGTNEQYF
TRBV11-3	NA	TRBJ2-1	CASSFQGLGINEQFF
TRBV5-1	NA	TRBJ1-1	CASSPTEIMNTEAFF
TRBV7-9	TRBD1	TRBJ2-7	CASSLGTATYEQYF
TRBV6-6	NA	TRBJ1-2	CASSYTDSFYGYTF
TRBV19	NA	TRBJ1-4	CASSIDQGTAVATNEKLFF
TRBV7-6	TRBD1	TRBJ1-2	CASRPSDSAGTAGYTF
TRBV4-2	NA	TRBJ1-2	CASSQDRVGGYTF
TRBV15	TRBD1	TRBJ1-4	CATSRGTGRNEKLFF
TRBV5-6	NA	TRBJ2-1	CASGSRGEQFF
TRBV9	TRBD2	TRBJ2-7	CASSAGLAGYEQYF
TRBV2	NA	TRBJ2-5	CASSEAEGAGFIFKTQYF
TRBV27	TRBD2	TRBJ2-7	CASSLYPGGTYEQYF
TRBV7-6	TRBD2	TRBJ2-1	CASSLTAGTNNEQFF
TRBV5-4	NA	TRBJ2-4	CASSLASVSQNIQYF
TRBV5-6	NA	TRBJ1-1	CASSFLGGNTEAFF
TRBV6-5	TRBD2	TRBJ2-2	CAAGRGLITGELFF
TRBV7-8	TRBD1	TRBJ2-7	CASSFGTGDYEQYF
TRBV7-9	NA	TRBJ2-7	CASSLLGQGNEQYF
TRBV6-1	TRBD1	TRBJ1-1	CASSEAMGQGNTEAFF
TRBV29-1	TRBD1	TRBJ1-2	CRPPGSPQDRGLLKGYTF
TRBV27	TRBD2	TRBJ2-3	CASTRTSGGTDTQYF
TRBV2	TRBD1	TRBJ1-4	CASRVDRGSEKLFF
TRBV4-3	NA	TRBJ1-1	CASSSRGGHTEAFF
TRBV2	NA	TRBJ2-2	CASRLATGNTGELFF
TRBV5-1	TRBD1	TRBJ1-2	CASSLQGYGYTF
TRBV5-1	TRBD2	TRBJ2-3	CASGETSGRSTDTQYF
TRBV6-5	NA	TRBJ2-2	CASSPISDTGELFF
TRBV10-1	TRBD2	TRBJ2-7	CASSDPGTSGGPTYEQYF
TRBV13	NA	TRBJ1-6	CASSALPTTGSSYNSPLHF
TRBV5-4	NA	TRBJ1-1	CASSLAKGSGTEAFF
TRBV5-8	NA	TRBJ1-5	CASSLILTGSNQPQHF
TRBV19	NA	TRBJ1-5	CASSISQDWGNQPQHF
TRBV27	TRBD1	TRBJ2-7	CASQGQGNGEQYF
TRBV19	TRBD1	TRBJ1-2	CASSRTGNGYTF
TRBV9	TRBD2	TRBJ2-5	CASSVEIAGGQETQYF
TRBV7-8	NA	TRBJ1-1	CASSSLTGNTEAFF
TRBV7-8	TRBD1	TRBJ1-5	CASSRTGGNQPQHF
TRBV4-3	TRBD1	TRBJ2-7	CASSQDLLGTGAYEQYF
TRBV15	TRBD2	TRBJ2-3	CATSREAGGSDTQYF